What follows are 30 T cell receptor beta chains derived from one specimen sequenced in a study of cytomegalovirus exposure and HLA in healthy donors. In the PCR, 60 Vbeta and 13 Jbeta primers were used. Method: immunoSEQ multiplex PCR; TCRdb's copy keeps in-frame clones and lacks some. The sample records about 200,000 clones, 82% being singletons. The material sequenced was PBMCs. The origin of the receptors is a woman aged 35 to 49 in good health and CMV-seronegative.

This chain connects TRBV19 to TRBJ2-7, with a weak D call TRBD1 (5 bases). V was shortened by 8 bases and J by 5 bases, with 19 bases between the two germline ends. Germline assignment: CDR1 LNHDA and CDR2 SQIVND (reference sequence). The CDR3 runs 14 residues. The CDR3, as DNA: TGTGCCAGTCGGCCTTGGCAGGGTTCGGACGAGCAGTACTTC. Translating it yields CASRPWQGSDEQYF.

This chain links TRBV19 with TRBJ1-1; TRBD1 might be the D (5 bases). This CDR3 spans 14 amino acids. Germline values: CDR1 LNHDA, CDR2 SQIVND (reference sequence). V lost 6 bases and J 0 bases, leaving 11 bases between the germline ends. This CDR3 is CASRREGMNTEAFF. The DNA for the CDR3 is TGTGCCAGTAGGAGGGAGGGGATGAACACTGAAGCTTTCTTT.

This chain uses TRBV2 with TRBJ1-4, with D possibly being TRBD1 (6 bases). Germline CDR1 is SNHLY and CDR2 is FYNNEI. V gave up 8 bases and J gave up 4 bases, with 17 bases separating them. The CDR3 extends over 15 amino acids. CDR3 sequence (DNA): TGTGCCAGCGGCCTTGACAGGTCGGGTAATGAAAAACTGTTTTTT. Amino acid sequence: CASGLDRSGNEKLFF. The full variable domain, with the rest looked up from reference TRBV2 and TRBJ1-4, is EPEVTQTPSHQVTQMGQEVILRCVPISNHLYFYWYRQILGQKVEFLVSFYNNEISEKSEIFDDQFSVERPDGSNFTLKIRSTKLEDSAMYFCASGLDRSGNEKLFFGSGTQLSVL.

The gene calls are TRBV7-9 and TRBJ1-4; TRBD1 matches 9 bases. J was trimmed by 6 bases and V by 5 bases; bases with no gene match: 4. There are 14 residues in the CDR3. Germline V gene sequence: CDR1 SEHNR, CDR2 FQNEAQ (reference sequence). The CDR3 protein is CASSQGQGYEKLFF. In DNA form, the CDR3 reads TGTGCCAGCAGCCAGGGACAGGGATATGAAAAACTGTTTTTT. Full variable domain (remainder filled in from reference TRBV7-9 and TRBJ1-4): DTGVSQNPRHKITKRGQNVTFRCDPISEHNRLYWYRQTLGQGPEFLTYFQNEAQLEKSRLLSDRFSAERPKGSFSTLEIQRTEQGDSAMYLCASSQGQGYEKLFFGSGTQLSVL.

The chain couples TRBV27 to TRBJ2-1; D perhaps matches TRBD1 (6 bases). The germline CDR1 and CDR2 sequences are MNHEY and SMNVEV (reference sequence). Between the trimmed V and J ends, which lost 5 bases and 4 bases, there was a span of 9 bases. The CDR3 is 13 residues long. Here the CDR3 reads CASSLDSYNEQFF. In DNA form, the CDR3 reads TGTGCCAGCAGTCTGGACAGTTACAATGAGCAGTTCTTC.

The CDR3 loop reads CASSNLLAGAPQETQYF. The CDR3, as DNA: TGTGCCAGCAGTAACTTACTAGCGGGAGCCCCCCAAGAGACCCAGTACTTC. The rearrangement uses TRBV27 and TRBJ2-5; 11 positions agree with TRBD2. The junction had 9 bases not matched to a gene; V was cut back by 5 bases and J by 1 base. This CDR3 has 17 amino acids. Germline V gene sequence: CDR1 MNHEY, CDR2 SMNVEV (reference sequence).

On this clone: Relative to the germline gene, one junction end is altered; a read error may explain this. The chain couples TRBV7-9 to TRBJ1-1; no clear D. Germline values: CDR1 SEHNR, CDR2 FQNEAQ (reference sequence). The CDR3 is 14 amino acids. CDR3 loop: CSSSPRQASTEAFF. CDR3 coding DNA: TGTTCCAGCAGCCCAAGGCAGGCATCCACTGAAGCTTTCTTT.

The gene calls are TRBV19 and TRBJ1-5; no firm D call. The V and J ends lost 3 bases and 2 bases respectively, with 8 bases between them. The germline gives CDR1 LNHDA, CDR2 SQIVND (reference sequence). This CDR3 is built from 14 residues. In DNA form, the CDR3 reads TGTGCCAGTAGTATCAGAGGAGGCAATCAGCCCCAGCATTTT. It encodes CASSIRGGNQPQHF.

The chain uses TRBV6-6 and TRBJ1-3; 9 bases are a match to TRBD1. Per germline, CDR1 MNHNY and CDR2 SVGAGI (reference sequence). After removal of 2 bases from V and 3 bases from J, the junction contained 5 bases not matched to a gene. This CDR3 has 16 amino acids. The CDR3 spells CASSYVQGALGNTIYF. Written as DNA, the CDR3 is TGTGCCAGCAGTTACGTACAGGGGGCGCTTGGAAACACCATATATTTT.

V and J are TRBV6-5 and TRBJ1-1, with 9 bases lining up with TRBD1. The CDR3 has 14 residues. Per germline, CDR1 MNHEY and CDR2 SVGAGI. Germline trimming cut 6 bases from V and 4 bases from J; bases unmatched to any gene: 6. In DNA form, the CDR3 reads TGTGCCAGCAGCGGACAGGGGCGGGTCACTGAAGCTTTCTTT. This gives the protein CASSGQGRVTEAFF.

This chain connects TRBV27 to TRBJ2-3, with 8 bases aligning to TRBD2. This CDR3 spans 13 amino acids. V was clipped by 3 bases and J by 5 bases; unmatched bases: 1. From germline, CDR1 is MNHEY and CDR2 SMNVEV (reference sequence). The CDR3: CASSFAGGDTQYF. The CDR3, as DNA: TGTGCCAGCAGTTTTGCGGGGGGAGATACGCAGTATTTT.

The chain carries TRBV6-1 and TRBJ2-3; TRBD1 matches 8 bases. The CDR3 loop spans 15 amino acids. V lost 3 bases, J lost 1 base, and 3 bases stayed unmatched. Germline lookup yields CDR1 MNHNS and CDR2 SASEGT. Here the CDR3 DNA reads TGTGCCAGCAGTGATGGACAGGGAGGCACAGATACGCAGTATTTT. Protein: CASSDGQGGTDTQYF.

The V call is TRBV4-1, the J call TRBJ2-3; D gene uncertain. The ends were cut back, 3 bases at V and 2 bases at J, with 15 bases in the middle. The CDR3 has 16 residues. CDR1 and CDR2 from the germline V gene are MGHRA and YSYEKL. The CDR3 here is CASSQGYSDYTDTQYF. The CDR3 DNA follows: TGCGCCAGCAGCCAGGGTTACAGTGATTACACAGATACGCAGTATTTT.

The genes are TRBV15 and TRBJ2-5, with D perhaps matching TRBD2 (6 bases). V lost 3 bases and J lost 6, with 17 bases in between. The CDR3 spans 15 residues. In germline, CDR1 is LNHNV, CDR2 YYDKDF (reference sequence). Here the CDR3 reads CATSSPGTPEKTQYF. The DNA for the CDR3 is TGTGCCACCAGCAGCCCCGGGACTCCCGAGAAGACCCAGTACTTC. Supplemented by reference TRBV15 and TRBJ2-5, the full variable domain reads DAMVIQNPRYQVTQFGKPVTLSCSQTLNHNVMYWYQQKSSQAPKLLFHYYDKDFNNEADTPDNFQSRRPNTSFCFLDIRSPGLGDTAMYLCATSSPGTPEKTQYFGPGTRLLVL.

The V and J genes are TRBV7-2 and TRBJ2-7; 12 bases match TRBD2. The ends lost 6 bases at V and 7 bases at J; junction bases unmatched: 7. The CDR3 contains 14 residues. The germline CDR1 and CDR2 sequences are SGHTA and FQGNSA. This chain's CDR3 is CASSSSGRAKEQYF. CDR3 bases: TGTGCCAGCAGTTCTAGCGGGAGGGCCAAGGAGCAGTACTTC.

The chain is built from TRBV5-1 and TRBJ1-2; D is possibly TRBD1 (6 bases). V was trimmed by 7 bases and J by 0 bases, leaving 10 bases between them. Germline CDR1 and CDR2: SGHRS and YFSETQ. The CDR3 has 13 residues. The CDR3 nucleotides are TGCGCCAGCGGGGGCCTGGCTAACTATGGCTACACCTTC. Encoded protein: CASGGLANYGYTF.

The chain employs TRBV9 and TRBJ2-1; the D is unclear. The germline V gene encodes CDR1 SGDLS and CDR2 YYNGEE. CDR3 length equals 12 residues. V was trimmed by 3 bases and J by 6 bases, leaving 7 bases between them. CDR3 sequence reads: CASSALSNEQFF. The CDR3 DNA is TGTGCCAGCAGCGCACTGAGCAATGAGCAGTTCTTC.

This clone appeared a single time. The chain combines TRBV6-1 with TRBJ1-2; D remains unclear. Germline CDR1 reads MNHNS; CDR2 reads SASEGT. Trimming pared 5 bases from V and 8 bases from J, leaving 12 bases between. There are 12 residues in the CDR3. The CDR3 loop reads CASSRNVEGYTF. The CDR3 bases are TGTGCCAGCAGTCGTAATGTGGAGGGCTACACCTTC.

CDR3 DNA sequence: TGTGCCAGCAGTGACCCGGGACAGGGACTCGTCCGGGATCAGCCCCAGCATTTT. It specifies CASSDPGQGLVRDQPQHF. The rearrangement links TRBV6-4 to TRBJ1-5, with 9 bases matching TRBD1. The trim removed 2 bases at V and 5 bases at J, leaving 13 bases unmatched. The CDR3 extends over 18 amino acids. Looked up from germline, CDR1 is MRHNA and CDR2 is SNTAGT.

V is TRBV15 and J is TRBJ2-7; a weak D match, TRBD2 (7 bases). Trimming removed 1 base at V and 3 bases at J, with 13 bases between. Germline CDR1 is LNHNV and CDR2 is YYDKDF (reference sequence). There are 15 residues in the CDR3. Here the CDR3 DNA reads TGTGCCACCAGCAGAGGGGGAGGGGGGGGCTACGAGCAGTACTTC. Encoded protein: CATSRGGGGGYEQYF. The full variable domain, its missing parts supplied by reference TRBV15 and TRBJ2-7, is DAMVIQNPRYQVTQFGKPVTLSCSQTLNHNVMYWYQQKSSQAPKLLFHYYDKDFNNEADTPDNFQSRRPNTSFCFLDIRSPGLGDTAMYLCATSRGGGGGYEQYFGPGTRLTVT.

CDR3 DNA sequence: TGTGCCATCAGTGTTAACAGAATGGTGACAACGGAAAAACACTACACCTTC. It is translated as CAISVNRMVTTEKHYTF. The V call is TRBV10-3, the J call TRBJ1-2; D gene unclear. Deletions cut 4 bases from V and 10 bases from J, with 28 bases between. The V gene's germline CDR1 is ENHRY and CDR2 SYGVKD. CDR3 size: 17 residues.

The rearrangement uses TRBV10-3 and TRBJ1-2; D uncertain. Germline V CDR1 and CDR2: ENHRY, SYGVKD. The V end was cut by 10 bases, the J end by 0 bases, with 15 bases between. CDR3 length: 14 amino acids. The CDR3 DNA follows: TGTGCCACCAGAAAGACTGACTCTAACTATGGCTACACCTTC. This translates into CATRKTDSNYGYTF.

The V and J genes are TRBV27 and TRBJ1-1, with D possibly TRBD1 on 6 matching bases. CDR1 and CDR2 (germline): MNHEY, SMNVEV (reference sequence). This CDR3 contains 14 residues. V lost 4 bases and J 1 base, leaving 10 bases between the germline ends. The CDR3 nucleotides are TGTGCCAGCAGTTCCCTACAGGGGAACACTGAAGCTTTCTTT. It codes for CASSSLQGNTEAFF.

This sequence joins TRBV19 and TRBJ1-5; no firm D call. Germline CDR1 and CDR2: LNHDA and SQIVND (reference sequence). Trimming stripped 6 bases from V and 0 bases from J, with 6 bases between. The CDR3 spans 13 residues. The CDR3 nucleotides read TGTGCCAGTAGCCAGAATAGCAATCAGCCCCAGCATTTT. Translation gives CASSQNSNQPQHF.

This clone showed up just once. V usage is TRBV13 and J usage is TRBJ2-7, with 8 bases fitting TRBD2. The CDR3 runs to 16 residues. Germline V gene data show CDR1 as PRHDT and CDR2 as FYEKMQ (reference sequence). V lost 2 bases to trimming and J lost 5 bases; unmatched junction nucleotides: 11. This chain's CDR3 is CASSLSIREGPDEQYF. CDR3 sequence (DNA): TGTGCCAGCAGCTTATCCATACGGGAGGGCCCGGACGAGCAGTACTTC.

The chain combines TRBV18 with TRBJ2-1; maybe TRBD2 (5 bases). CDR3 size: 15 residues. The germline V and J ends were trimmed by 1 base and 8 bases, with 15 bases remaining between them. Germline CDR1 and CDR2: KGHSH and LQKENI. The CDR3 region has the DNA TGTGCCAGCTCACCACGGGAGACCGCGGGCCATGAGCAGTTCTTC. The encoded protein is CASSPRETAGHEQFF.

This chain joins TRBV13 and TRBJ2-3; D is perhaps TRBD1 (5 bases). This CDR3 region has 15 residues. V dropped 4 bases and J dropped 0 bases, with 11 bases sitting between them. Germline CDR1 reads PRHDT; CDR2 reads FYEKMQ (reference sequence). The CDR3 nucleotides read TGTGCCAGCAGCTATTTCCAGGGAAGCACAGATACGCAGTATTTT. Translated: CASSYFQGSTDTQYF. The variable domain in full, with the rest retrieved from reference TRBV13 and TRBJ2-3, is AAGVIQSPRHLIKEKRETATLKCYPIPRHDTVYWYQQGPGQDPQFLISFYEKMQSDKGSIPDRFSAQQFSDYHSELNMSSLELGDSALYFCASSYFQGSTDTQYFGPGTRLTVL.

The V gene is TRBV9, the J gene TRBJ2-2; a weak D match, TRBD2 (6 bases). CDR3 size: 17 residues. Germline V gene sequence: CDR1 SGDLS, CDR2 YYNGEE. Between the trimmed V and J ends, which lost 0 bases and 0 bases, there was a span of 12 bases. The CDR3: CASSVATGGANTGELFF. The DNA of the CDR3 is TGTGCCAGCAGCGTAGCTACTGGCGGGGCGAACACCGGGGAGCTGTTTTTT.

V is TRBV5-6 and J is TRBJ2-5; D is possibly TRBD2 (6 bases). The CDR3 is 15 amino acids. In germline, CDR1 is SGHDT, CDR2 YYEEEE. V was trimmed by 0 bases and J by 5 bases, leaving 14 bases between them. The CDR3 DNA reads TGTGCCAGCAGCTTGGGCCCCCCCCGGGGGGAGACCCAGTACTTC. This sequence encodes CASSLGPPRGETQYF.

The chain joins TRBV7-2 to TRBJ2-7; TRBD2 matches 8 bases. Trimming at V came to 3 bases and at J to 6 bases, leaving 7 bases not matched to a gene. CDR3 size: 14 residues. Looked up from germline, CDR1 is SGHTA and CDR2 is FQGNSA. The CDR3 DNA reads as TGTGCCAGCAGCTTCCCGGGACTAGTATTCGAGCAGTACTTC. Its protein product is CASSFPGLVFEQYF. Full variable domain (outside the CDR3, taken from reference TRBV7-2 and TRBJ2-7): GAGVSQSPSNKVTEKGKDVELRCDPISGHTALYWYRQSLGQGLEFLIYFQGNSAPDKSGLPSDRFSAERTGGSVSTLTIQRTQQEDSAVYLCASSFPGLVFEQYFGPGTRLTVT.